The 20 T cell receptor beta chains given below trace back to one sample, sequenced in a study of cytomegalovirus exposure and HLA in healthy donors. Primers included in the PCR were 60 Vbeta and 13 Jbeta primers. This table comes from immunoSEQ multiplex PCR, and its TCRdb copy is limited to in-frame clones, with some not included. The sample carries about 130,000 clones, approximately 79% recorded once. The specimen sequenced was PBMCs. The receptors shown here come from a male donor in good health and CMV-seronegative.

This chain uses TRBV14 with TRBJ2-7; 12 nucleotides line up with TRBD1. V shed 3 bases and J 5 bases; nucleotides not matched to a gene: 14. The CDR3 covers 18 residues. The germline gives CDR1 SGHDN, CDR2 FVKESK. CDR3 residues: CASSHWDRGPSPFNEQYF. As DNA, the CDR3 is TGTGCCAGCAGCCACTGGGACAGGGGGCCGAGTCCGTTTAACGAGCAGTACTTC.

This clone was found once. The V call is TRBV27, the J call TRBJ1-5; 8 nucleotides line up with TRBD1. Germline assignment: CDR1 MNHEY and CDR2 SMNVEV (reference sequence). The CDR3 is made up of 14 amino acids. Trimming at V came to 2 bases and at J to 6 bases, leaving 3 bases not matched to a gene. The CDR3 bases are TGTGCCAGCAGTTTACGACAGGGGAGTCAGCCCCAGCATTTT. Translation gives CASSLRQGSQPQHF.

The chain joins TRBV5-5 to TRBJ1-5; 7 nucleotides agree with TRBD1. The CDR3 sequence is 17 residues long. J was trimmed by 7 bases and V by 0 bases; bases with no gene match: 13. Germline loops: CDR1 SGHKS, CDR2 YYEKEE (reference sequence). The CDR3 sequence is CASSLVGGTELYQPQHF. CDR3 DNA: TGTGCCAGCAGCTTGGTGGGCGGGACAGAGCTTTACCAGCCCCAGCATTTT.

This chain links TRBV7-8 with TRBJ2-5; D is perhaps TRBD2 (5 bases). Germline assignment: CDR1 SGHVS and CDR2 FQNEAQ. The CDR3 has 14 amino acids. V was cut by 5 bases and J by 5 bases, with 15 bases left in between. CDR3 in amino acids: CASSPRRVGETQYF. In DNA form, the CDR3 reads TGTGCCAGCAGCCCACGGCGGGTCGGGGAGACCCAGTACTTC.

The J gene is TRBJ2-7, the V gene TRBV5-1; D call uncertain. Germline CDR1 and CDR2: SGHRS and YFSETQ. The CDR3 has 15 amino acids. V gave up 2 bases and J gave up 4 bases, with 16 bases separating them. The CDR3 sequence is CASSFRTEKWYEQYF. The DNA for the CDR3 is TGCGCCAGCAGCTTCAGAACAGAAAAGTGGTACGAGCAGTACTTC.

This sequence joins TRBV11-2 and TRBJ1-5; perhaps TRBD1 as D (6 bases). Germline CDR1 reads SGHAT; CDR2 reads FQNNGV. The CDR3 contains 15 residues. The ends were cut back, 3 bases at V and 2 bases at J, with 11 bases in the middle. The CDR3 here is CASSLGAEGNQPQHF. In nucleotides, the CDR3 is TGTGCCAGCAGCTTGGGGGCCGAGGGCAATCAGCCCCAGCATTTT. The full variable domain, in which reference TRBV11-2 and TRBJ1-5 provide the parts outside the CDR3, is EAGVAQSPRYKIIEKRQSVAFWCNPISGHATLYWYQQILGQGPKLLIQFQNNGVVDDSQLPKDRFSAERLKGVDSTLKIQPAKLEDSAVYLCASSLGAEGNQPQHFGDGTRLSIL.

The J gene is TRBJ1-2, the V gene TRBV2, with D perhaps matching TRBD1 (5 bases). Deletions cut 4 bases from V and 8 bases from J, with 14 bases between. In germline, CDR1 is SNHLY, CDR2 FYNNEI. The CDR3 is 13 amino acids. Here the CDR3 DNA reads TGTGCCAGCAGTGCCGGGACGCGGGGCGGCTACACCTTC. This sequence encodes CASSAGTRGGYTF.

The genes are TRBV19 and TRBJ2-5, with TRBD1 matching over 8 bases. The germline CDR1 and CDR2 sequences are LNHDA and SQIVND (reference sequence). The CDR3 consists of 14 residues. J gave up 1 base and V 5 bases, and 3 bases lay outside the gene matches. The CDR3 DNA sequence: TGTGCCAGTAGTCCTGGACAGGGCCAAGAGACCCAGTACTTC. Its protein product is CASSPGQGQETQYF.

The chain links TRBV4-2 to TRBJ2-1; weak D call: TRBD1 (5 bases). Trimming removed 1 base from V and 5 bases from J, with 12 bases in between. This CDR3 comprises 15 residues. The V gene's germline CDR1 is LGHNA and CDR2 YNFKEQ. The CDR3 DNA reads TGTGCCAGCAGCCAAGTATGGGGCTTTGACAATGAGCAGTTCTTC. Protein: CASSQVWGFDNEQFF.

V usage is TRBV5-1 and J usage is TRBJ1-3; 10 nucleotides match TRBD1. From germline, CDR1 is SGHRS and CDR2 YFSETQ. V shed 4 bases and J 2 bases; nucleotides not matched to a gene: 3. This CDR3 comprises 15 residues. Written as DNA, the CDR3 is TGCGCCAGCAGCGCCGGGACAGGGGCTGGAAACACCATATATTTT. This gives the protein CASSAGTGAGNTIYF. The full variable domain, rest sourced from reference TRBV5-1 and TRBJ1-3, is KAGVTQTPRYLIKTRGQQVTLSCSPISGHRSVSWYQQTPGQGLQFLFEYFSETQRNKGNFPGRFSGRQFSNSRSEMNVSTLELGDSALYLCASSAGTGAGNTIYFGEGSWLTVV.

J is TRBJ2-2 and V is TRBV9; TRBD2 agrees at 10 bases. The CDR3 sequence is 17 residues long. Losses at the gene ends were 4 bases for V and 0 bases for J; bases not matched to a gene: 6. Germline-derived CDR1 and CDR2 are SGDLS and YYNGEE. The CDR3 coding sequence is TGTGCCAGCAGCCCCAACCTAGCGGGGGCGAACACCGGGGAGCTGTTTTTT. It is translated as CASSPNLAGANTGELFF.

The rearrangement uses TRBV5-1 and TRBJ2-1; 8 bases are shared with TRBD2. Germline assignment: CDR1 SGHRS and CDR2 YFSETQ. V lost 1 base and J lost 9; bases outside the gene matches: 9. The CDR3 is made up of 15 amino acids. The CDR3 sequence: CASSLYGGAITEQFF. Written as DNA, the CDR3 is TGCGCCAGCAGCTTGTACGGGGGGGCCATTACTGAGCAGTTCTTC. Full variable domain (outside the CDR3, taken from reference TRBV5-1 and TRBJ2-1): KAGVTQTPRYLIKTRGQQVTLSCSPISGHRSVSWYQQTPGQGLQFLFEYFSETQRNKGNFPGRFSGRQFSNSRSEMNVSTLELGDSALYLCASSLYGGAITEQFFGPGTRLTVL.

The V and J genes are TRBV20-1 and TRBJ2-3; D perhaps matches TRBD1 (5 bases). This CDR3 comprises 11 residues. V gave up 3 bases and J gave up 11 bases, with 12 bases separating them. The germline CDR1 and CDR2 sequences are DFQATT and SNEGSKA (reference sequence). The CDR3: CSASSRVKQYF. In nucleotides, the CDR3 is TGCAGTGCTAGCTCCAGGGTGAAGCAGTATTTT.

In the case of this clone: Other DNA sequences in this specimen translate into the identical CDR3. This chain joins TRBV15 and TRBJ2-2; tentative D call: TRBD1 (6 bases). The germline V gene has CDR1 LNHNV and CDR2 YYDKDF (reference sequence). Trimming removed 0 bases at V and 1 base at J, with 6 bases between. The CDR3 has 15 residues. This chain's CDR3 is CATSRDRGNTGELFF. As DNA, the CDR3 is TGTGCCACCAGCAGAGACAGGGGGAACACCGGGGAGCTGTTTTTT.

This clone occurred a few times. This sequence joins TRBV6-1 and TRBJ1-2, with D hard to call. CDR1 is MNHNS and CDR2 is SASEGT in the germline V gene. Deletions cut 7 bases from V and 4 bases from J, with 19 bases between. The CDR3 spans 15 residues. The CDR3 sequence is CASISGQAELYGYTF. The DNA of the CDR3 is TGTGCCAGCATTAGTGGGCAGGCAGAACTCTATGGCTACACCTTC.

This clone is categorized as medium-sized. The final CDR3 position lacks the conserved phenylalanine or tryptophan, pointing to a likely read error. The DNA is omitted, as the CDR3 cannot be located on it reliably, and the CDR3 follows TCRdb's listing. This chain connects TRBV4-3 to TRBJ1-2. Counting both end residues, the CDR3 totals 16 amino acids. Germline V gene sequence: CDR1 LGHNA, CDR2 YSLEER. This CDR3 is CASSQDKSVPPQFPPL.

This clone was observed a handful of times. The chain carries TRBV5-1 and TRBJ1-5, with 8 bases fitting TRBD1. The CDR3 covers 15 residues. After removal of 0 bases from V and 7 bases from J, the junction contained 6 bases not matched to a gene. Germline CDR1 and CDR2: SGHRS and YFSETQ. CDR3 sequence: CASSLESGGRQPQHF. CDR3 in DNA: TGCGCCAGCAGCTTGGAGTCAGGGGGCCGGCAGCCCCAGCATTTT.

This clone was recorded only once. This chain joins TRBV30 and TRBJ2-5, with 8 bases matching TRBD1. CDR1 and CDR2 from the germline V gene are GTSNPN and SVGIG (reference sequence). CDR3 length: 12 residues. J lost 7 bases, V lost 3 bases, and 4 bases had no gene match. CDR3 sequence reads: CAWRQGAWTQYF. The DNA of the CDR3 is TGTGCCTGGAGGCAGGGGGCATGGACCCAGTACTTC.

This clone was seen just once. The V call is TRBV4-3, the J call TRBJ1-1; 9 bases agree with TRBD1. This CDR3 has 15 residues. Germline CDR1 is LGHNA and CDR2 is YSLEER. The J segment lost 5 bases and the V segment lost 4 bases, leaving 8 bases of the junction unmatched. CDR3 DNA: TGCGCCAGCAGCCGACTCGGGACAGGGAGGACTGAAGCTTTCTTT. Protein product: CASSRLGTGRTEAFF.

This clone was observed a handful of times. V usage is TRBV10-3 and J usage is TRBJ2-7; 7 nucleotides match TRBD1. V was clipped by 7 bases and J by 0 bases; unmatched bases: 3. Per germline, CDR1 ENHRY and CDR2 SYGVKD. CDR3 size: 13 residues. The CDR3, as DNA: TGTGCCATCACCGGACAGGTCTCCTACGAGCAGTACTTC. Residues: CAITGQVSYEQYF.